This T cell receptor beta chain was profiled in a study of blood T cell repertoires in COVID-19. This CDR3 spans 14 amino acids. The V end was cut by 3 bases, the J end by 5 bases, with 10 bases between. Germline-derived CDR1 and CDR2 are SGHVS and FQNEAQ. Libraries were prepared by immunoSEQ multiplex PCR; TCRdb keeps only in-frame clonotypes and omits some of them. The repertoire holds about 130,000 clones, with 85% to 90% as singletons. The clonotype was recovered from a woman aged 80 or older with acute or convalescent COVID-19. The J gene is TRBJ2-2, the V gene TRBV7-8; a weak D match, TRBD1 (6 bases). The specimen sequenced was peripheral blood. CDR3 loop: CASSFRGGTGELFF. CDR3 in DNA: TGTGCCAGCAGCTTCAGGGGCGGGACCGGGGAGCTGTTTTTT. The variable domain in full, with the rest retrieved from reference TRBV7-8 and TRBJ2-2, is GAGVSQSPRYKVAKRGQDVALRCDPISGHVSLFWYQQALGQGPEFLTYFQNEAQLDKSGLPSDRFFAERPEGSVSTLKIQRTQQEDSAVYLCASSFRGGTGELFFGEGSRLTVL.